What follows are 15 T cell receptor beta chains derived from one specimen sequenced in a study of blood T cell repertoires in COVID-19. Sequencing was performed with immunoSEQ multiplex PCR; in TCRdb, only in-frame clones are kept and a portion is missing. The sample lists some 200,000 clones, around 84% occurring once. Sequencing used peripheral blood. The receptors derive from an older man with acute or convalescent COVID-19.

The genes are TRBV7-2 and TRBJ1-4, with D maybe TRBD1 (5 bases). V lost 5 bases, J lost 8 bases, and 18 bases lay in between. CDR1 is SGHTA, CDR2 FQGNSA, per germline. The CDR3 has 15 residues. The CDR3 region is CASSPSWGAGEKLFF. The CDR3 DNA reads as TGTGCCAGCAGCCCTTCGTGGGGCGCGGGAGAAAAACTGTTTTTT.

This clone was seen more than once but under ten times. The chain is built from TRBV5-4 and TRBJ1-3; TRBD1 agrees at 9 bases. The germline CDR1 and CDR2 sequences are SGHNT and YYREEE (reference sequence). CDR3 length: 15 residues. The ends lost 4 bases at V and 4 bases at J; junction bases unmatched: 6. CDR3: CASSDLQGAGNTIYF. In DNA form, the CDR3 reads TGTGCCAGCAGCGATTTACAGGGGGCGGGAAACACCATATATTTT. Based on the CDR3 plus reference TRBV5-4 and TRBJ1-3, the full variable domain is ETGVTQSPTHLIKTRGQQVTLRCSSQSGHNTVSWYQQALGQGPQFIFQYYREEENGRGNFPPRFSGLQFPNYSSELNVNALELDDSALYLCASSDLQGAGNTIYFGEGSWLTVV.

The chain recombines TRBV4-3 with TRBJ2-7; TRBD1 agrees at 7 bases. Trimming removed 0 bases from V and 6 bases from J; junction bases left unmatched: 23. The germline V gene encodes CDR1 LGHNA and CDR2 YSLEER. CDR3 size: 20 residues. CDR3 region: CASSQELPPTPLSGGGEQYV. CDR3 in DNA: TGCGCCAGCAGCCAAGAGTTACCCCCAACCCCGTTGTCAGGGGGTGGCGAGCAGTACGTC.

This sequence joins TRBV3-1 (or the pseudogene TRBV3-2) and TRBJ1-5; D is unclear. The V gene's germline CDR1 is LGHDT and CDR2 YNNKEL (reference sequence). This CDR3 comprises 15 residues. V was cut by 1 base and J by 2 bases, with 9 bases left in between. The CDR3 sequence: CASSQAGGGNQPQHF. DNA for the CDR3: TGTGCCAGCAGCCAAGCGGGTGGAGGCAATCAGCCCCAGCATTTT.

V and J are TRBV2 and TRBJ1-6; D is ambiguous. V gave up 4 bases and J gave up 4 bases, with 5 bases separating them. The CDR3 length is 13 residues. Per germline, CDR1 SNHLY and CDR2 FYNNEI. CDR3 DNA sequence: TGTGCCAGCAGTGGGAGTTATAATTCACCCCTCCACTTT. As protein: CASSGSYNSPLHF. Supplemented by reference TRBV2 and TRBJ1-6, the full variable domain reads EPEVTQTPSHQVTQMGQEVILRCVPISNHLYFYWYRQILGQKVEFLVSFYNNEISEKSEIFDDQFSVERPDGSNFTLKIRSTKLEDSAMYFCASSGSYNSPLHFGNGTRLTVT.

The CDR3 protein is CATSSQVGNYTF. Written as DNA, the CDR3 is TGTGCCACCAGCTCTCAGGTTGGAAACTACACCTTC. The chain combines TRBV24-1 with TRBJ1-2; D call uncertain. Trimming shortened V by 7 bases and J by 10 bases, and 15 bases separated the two germline ends. Germline assignment: CDR1 KGHDR and CDR2 SFDVKD. The CDR3 extends over 12 amino acids.

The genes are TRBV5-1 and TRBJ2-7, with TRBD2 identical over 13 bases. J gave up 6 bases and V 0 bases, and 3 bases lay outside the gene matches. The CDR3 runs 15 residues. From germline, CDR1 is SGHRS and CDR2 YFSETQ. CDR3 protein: CASSLDGLAGAEQYV. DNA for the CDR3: TGCGCCAGCAGCTTGGATGGACTAGCGGGAGCCGAGCAGTACGTC.

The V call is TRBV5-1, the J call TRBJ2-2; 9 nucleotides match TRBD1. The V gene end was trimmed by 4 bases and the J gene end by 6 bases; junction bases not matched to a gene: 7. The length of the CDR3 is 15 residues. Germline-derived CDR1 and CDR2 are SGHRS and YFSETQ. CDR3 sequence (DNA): TGCGCCAGCAGCCCGACAGGGGGATGGGCCGGGGAGCTGTTTTTT. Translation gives CASSPTGGWAGELFF.

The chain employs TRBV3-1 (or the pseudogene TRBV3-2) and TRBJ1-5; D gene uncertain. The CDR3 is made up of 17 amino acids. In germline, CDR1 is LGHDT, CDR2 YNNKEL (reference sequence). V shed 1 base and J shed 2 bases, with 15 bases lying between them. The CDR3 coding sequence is TGTGCCAGCAGCCAAGGGTTAGGGAGTGTGCGCAATCAGCCCCAGCATTTT. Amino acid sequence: CASSQGLGSVRNQPQHF.

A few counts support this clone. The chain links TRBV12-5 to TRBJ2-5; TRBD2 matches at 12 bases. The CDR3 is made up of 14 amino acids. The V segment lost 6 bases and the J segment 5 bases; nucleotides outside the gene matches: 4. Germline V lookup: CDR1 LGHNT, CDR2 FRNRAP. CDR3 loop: CASGLAGGRETQYF. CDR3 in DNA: TGTGCTAGTGGACTAGCGGGAGGCCGGGAGACCCAGTACTTC.

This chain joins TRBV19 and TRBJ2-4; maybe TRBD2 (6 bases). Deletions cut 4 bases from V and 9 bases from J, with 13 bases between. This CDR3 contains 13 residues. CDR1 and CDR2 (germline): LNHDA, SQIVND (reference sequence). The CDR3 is CASSTPPGGIQYF. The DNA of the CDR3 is TGTGCCAGTAGTACCCCTCCCGGGGGCATTCAGTACTTC.

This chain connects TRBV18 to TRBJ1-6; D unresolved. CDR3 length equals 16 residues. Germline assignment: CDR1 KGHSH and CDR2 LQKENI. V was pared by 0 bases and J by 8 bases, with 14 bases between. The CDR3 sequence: CASSPPWAPLYSPLHF. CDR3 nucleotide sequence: TGTGCCAGCTCACCACCGTGGGCGCCGCTATATTCACCCCTCCACTTT. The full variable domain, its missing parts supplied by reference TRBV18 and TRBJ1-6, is NAGVMQNPRHLVRRRGQEARLRCSPMKGHSHVYWYRQLPEEGLKFMVYLQKENIIDESGMPKERFSAEFPKEGPSILRIQQVVRGDSAAYFCASSPPWAPLYSPLHFGNGTRLTVT.

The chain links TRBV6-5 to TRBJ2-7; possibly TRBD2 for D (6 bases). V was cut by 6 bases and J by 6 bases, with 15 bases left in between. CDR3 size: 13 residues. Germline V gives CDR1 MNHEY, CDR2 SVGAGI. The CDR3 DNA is TGTGCCAGCAGGGGACTCTCGGGGCTCGAGCAGTACTTC. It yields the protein CASRGLSGLEQYF.

DNA for the CDR3: TGTGCCAGCAGCTTAGGTCTAGTAGATACGCAGTATTTT. It specifies CASSLGLVDTQYF. The chain is built from TRBV7-9 and TRBJ2-3, with D hard to call. This CDR3 has 13 residues. Germline CDR1 and CDR2: SEHNR and FQNEAQ (reference sequence). The V end was cut by 1 base, the J end by 5 bases, with 7 bases between.

CDR3 residues: CSARKNTEAFF. CDR3 DNA sequence: TGCAGTGCCCGTAAAAACACTGAAGCTTTCTTT. The chain uses TRBV20-1 and TRBJ1-1; D uncertain. Deletions cut 6 bases from V and 2 bases from J, with 7 bases between. Germline V gene sequence: CDR1 DFQATT, CDR2 SNEGSKA (reference sequence). The CDR3 consists of 11 residues.